Listed here is a single T cell receptor beta chain. Its antigen is as yet unknown. Documented treatment: 15 to 20 received Ad26.COV2.S at low or high dose, single or two shots; 5 received placebo; per-sample allocation not given. Collection of the samples took place on day 63 after the first injection of vaccine or placebo. These data come from a study of Ad26.COV2.S vaccination and SARS-CoV-2 variants. Libraries were prepared by immunoSEQ multiplex PCR; TCRdb keeps only in-frame clonotypes and omits some of them. The table lists some 340,000 clones, about 86% of them singletons, with roughly 2.1% in the top ten. Overall study results and limits: Vaccinees showed greater spike-specific TCR breadth than placebo recipients.

From germline, CDR1 is SGHVS and CDR2 FNYEAQ. The junction had 4 bases not matched to a gene; V was cut back by 5 bases and J by 3 bases. The CDR3 spans 14 residues. This clonotype was sampled from a person between 18 and 60 years old who received the Ad26.COV2.S COVID-19 vaccine or a placebo. The chain carries TRBV7-6 and TRBJ1-5; TRBD1 matches at 7 bases. This specimen consisted of peripheral blood, obtained in a trial of Ad26.COV2.S vaccine versus placebo. The CDR3 loop is CASSKGTANQPQHF. As DNA, the CDR3 is TGTGCCAGCAGCAAAGGGACAGCCAATCAGCCCCAGCATTTT.